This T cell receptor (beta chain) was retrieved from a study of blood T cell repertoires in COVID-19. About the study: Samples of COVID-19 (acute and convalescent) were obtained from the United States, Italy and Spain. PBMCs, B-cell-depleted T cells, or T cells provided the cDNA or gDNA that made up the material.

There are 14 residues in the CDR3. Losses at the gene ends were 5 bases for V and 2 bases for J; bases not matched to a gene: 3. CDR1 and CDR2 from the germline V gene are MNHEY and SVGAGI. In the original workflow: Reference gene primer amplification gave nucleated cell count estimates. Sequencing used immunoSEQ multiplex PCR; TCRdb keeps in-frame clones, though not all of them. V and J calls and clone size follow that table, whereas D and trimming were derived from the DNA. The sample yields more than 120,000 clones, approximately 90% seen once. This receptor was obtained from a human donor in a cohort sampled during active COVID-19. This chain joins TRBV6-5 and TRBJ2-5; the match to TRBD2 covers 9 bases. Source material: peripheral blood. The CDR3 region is CASSPSGGQETQYF. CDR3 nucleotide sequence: TGTGCCAGCAGTCCGAGCGGGGGGCAAGAGACCCAGTACTTC.